This T cell receptor (beta chain) emerged from a study of regulatory and conventional T cells in RAG deficiency. Overall study findings and caveats: In Omenn syndrome, Treg and Tconv repertoires overlapped >85%. Omenn syndrome and CID/AS patients had 85 to 100-fold fewer unique Treg TCR beta sequences, versus roughly 10-fold elsewhere. In Omenn syndrome, sorted "Tregs" may be peripherally activated cells.

Blood CD4+ CD25-high CD127-low regulatory T cells supplied the genomic DNA template. Germline lookup yields CDR1 ENHRY and CDR2 SYGVKD. The CDR3 runs to 14 residues. The protocol was immunoSEQ multiplex PCR, while the TCRdb copy is restricted to in-frame clones and leaves out a portion. This sample has several thousand clones, with roughly 90% found just once. On this clone: No antigen is known for it.

These sequences were also reported in another study, on regulatory T cells. As that study records: The PCR used 52 TRBV and 13 TRBJ primers. In patients, unique TRB V-J pairs were restricted and V/J usage skewed, especially in Tregs.

The sequenced sample consisted of Tregs sorted from blood. This rearrangement joins TRBV10-3 to TRBJ2-5; 9 positions match TRBD1. The closer fit of TRBJ2-7 to the DNA end suggests the J call may be wrong. This TCR was recovered from a human donor in good health. The CDR3 protein is CAIRPGQGSYEQYF. In nucleotides, the CDR3 is TGTGCCATCAGGCCGGGACAGGGATCCTACGAGCAGTACTTC.